This TCR beta chain was captured in a study of neurological immune-mediated disorders. Whenever a sequencing run was performed, it yielded over 170 million TCR-beta sequences from 15-18 subjects. TCRdb re-called the 5' RACE reads with MiXCR, one entry per CDR3 protein. The sample holds around 42,000 distinct CDR3 sequences, roughly 12% seen once. This clonotype was seen many times. The germline V and J ends were trimmed by 0 bases and 7 bases, with 13 bases remaining between them. Germline V CDR1 and CDR2: LGHNA, YNFKEQ. The CDR3 length is 15 residues. Time point reported: longitudinal time-point 3. The unsorted libraries had their origin in 2 million PBMCs stored at -80 C.

The TCR sequence derives from a man aged 30 to 39 in good health. Material for sequencing was PBMCs. The genes are TRBV4-2 and TRBJ2-1; D perhaps matches TRBD2 (6 bases). CDR3 amino acids: CASSQDGGLGNEQFF. CDR3 sequence (DNA): TGTGCCAGCAGCCAAGATGGAGGGTTGGGAAATGAGCAGTTCTTC.